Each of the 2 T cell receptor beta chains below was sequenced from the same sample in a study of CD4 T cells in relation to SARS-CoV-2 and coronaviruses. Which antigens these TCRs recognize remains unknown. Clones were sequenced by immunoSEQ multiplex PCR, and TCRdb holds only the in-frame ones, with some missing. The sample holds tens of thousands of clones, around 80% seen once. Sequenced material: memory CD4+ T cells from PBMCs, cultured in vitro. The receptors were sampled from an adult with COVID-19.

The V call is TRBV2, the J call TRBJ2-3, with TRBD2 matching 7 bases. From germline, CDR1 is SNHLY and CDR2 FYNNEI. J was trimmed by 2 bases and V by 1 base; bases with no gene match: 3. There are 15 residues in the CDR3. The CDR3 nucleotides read TGTGCCAGCAGTGAAGGAGCGGGGCCCACAGATACGCAGTATTTT. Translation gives CASSEGAGPTDTQYF.

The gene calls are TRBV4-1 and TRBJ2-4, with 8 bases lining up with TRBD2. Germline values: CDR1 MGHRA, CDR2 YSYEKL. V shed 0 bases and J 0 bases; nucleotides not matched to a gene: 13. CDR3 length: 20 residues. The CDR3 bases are TGCGCCAGCAGCCAAGATGAAGAAATAGCGGGAAGGTCAGCCAAAAACATTCAGTACTTC. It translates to CASSQDEEIAGRSAKNIQYF.